The 8 T cell receptor beta chains below were found in one sample sequenced in a study of cytomegalovirus exposure and HLA in healthy donors (dated by TCRdb to about 2017). The protocol used for the library was the immunoSEQ multiplex PCR assay. A mixture of 60 forward primers for TCR Vbeta segments and 13 reverse primers for TCR Jbeta segments was used in the multiplex PCR. TCRdb carries this immuneACCESS record with in-frame sequences only. Its versions omit some clonotypes, under half of them owing to an unresolved V gene in the studies checked, with the rest unexplained. The table for this sample lists some 140,000 clones; about four fifths of them were counted only once. Of the sample, around 3% is held by the ten largest clones. Material: PBMCs. The receptors were sampled from a female donor in good health and CMV-seronegative.

In nucleotides, the CDR3 is TGTGCCAGCAGCCGCCAGGGGGCACGGGGCTACACCTTC. It translates to CASSRQGARGYTF. V and J are TRBV5-6 and TRBJ1-2; 8 positions match TRBD1. The CDR3 sequence is 13 residues long. The junction had 7 bases not matched to a gene; V was cut back by 4 bases and J by 8 bases. Germline CDR1 SGHDT, CDR2 YYEEEE.

This CDR3 reads CASNNIGLNYGYTF. The CDR3 DNA reads as TGTGCCAGCAACAATATTGGGCTAAACTATGGCTACACCTTC. This chain connects TRBV7-8 to TRBJ1-2, with D unclear. CDR3 size: 14 residues. V was pared by 7 bases and J by 2 bases, with 14 bases between. Germline V gives CDR1 SGHVS, CDR2 FQNEAQ. The whole variable domain, remainder taken from reference TRBV7-8 and TRBJ1-2, is GAGVSQSPRYKVAKRGQDVALRCDPISGHVSLFWYQQALGQGPEFLTYFQNEAQLDKSGLPSDRFFAERPEGSVSTLKIQRTQQEDSAVYLCASNNIGLNYGYTFGSGTRLTVV.

The V gene is TRBV7-3, the J gene TRBJ1-1; D may be TRBD1 (6 bases). The CDR3 has 14 residues. Germline CDR1 SGHTA, CDR2 FQGTGA. Trimming took off 5 bases at V and 4 bases at J, with 14 bases between the two ends. CDR3 residues: CASSVQGPGTEAFF. In DNA, the CDR3 is TGTGCCAGCAGCGTACAGGGTCCGGGCACTGAAGCTTTCTTT. The full variable domain, completed using reference TRBV7-3 and TRBJ1-1, is GAGVSQTPSNKVTEKGKYVELRCDPISGHTALYWYRQSLGQGPEFLIYFQGTGAADDSGLPNDRFFAVRPEGSVSTLKIQRTERGDSAVYLCASSVQGPGTEAFFGQGTRLTVV.

The chain recombines TRBV10-3 with TRBJ1-1, with a possible D match to TRBD1 (5 bases). V lost 0 bases and J lost 1, with 15 bases in between. The germline CDR1 and CDR2 sequences are ENHRY and SYGVKD. CDR3 length equals 17 residues. CDR3 sequence (DNA): TGTGCCATCAGTGAGTCGAGAAGGACACGAGGGAACACTGAAGCTTTCTTT. Protein: CAISESRRTRGNTEAFF.

This clone was found once. The chain recombines TRBV18 with TRBJ1-2; 9 nucleotides match TRBD1. This CDR3 comprises 15 residues. Germline values: CDR1 KGHSH, CDR2 LQKENI. V gave up 3 bases and J gave up 2 bases; unmatched junction bases: 4. In DNA, the CDR3 is TGTGCCAGCTCACCGGGACAGGGAGGAAACTATGGCTACACCTTC. Protein: CASSPGQGGNYGYTF. The whole variable domain, filled in from reference TRBV18 and TRBJ1-2, reads NAGVMQNPRHLVRRRGQEARLRCSPMKGHSHVYWYRQLPEEGLKFMVYLQKENIIDESGMPKERFSAEFPKEGPSILRIQQVVRGDSAAYFCASSPGQGGNYGYTFGSGTRLTVV.

The rearrangement links TRBV7-6 to TRBJ1-1; 9 bases agree with TRBD1. CDR1 SGHVS and CDR2 FNYEAQ come from the germline V gene. The CDR3 runs to 14 residues. V gave up 1 base and J gave up 3 bases; unmatched junction bases: 0. Here the CDR3 reads CASSLGQGDTEAFF. The CDR3 DNA reads as TGTGCCAGCAGCTTAGGACAGGGGGACACTGAAGCTTTCTTT.

This chain joins TRBV11-3 and TRBJ2-7; D call uncertain. The V gene lost 5 bases and the J gene lost 4 bases, with 9 bases spanning the gap. The CDR3 totals 12 residues. Germline values: CDR1 SGHNT, CDR2 YENEEA. CDR3 bases: TGTGCCAGCAGCGGTCCTAGTTACGAGCAGTACTTC. Its protein product is CASSGPSYEQYF.

CDR3 nucleotides: TGTGCCAGCAGTTTCGACAGGGGCTCAGATACGCAGTATTTT. Its translation is CASSFDRGSDTQYF. The V call is TRBV28, the J call TRBJ2-3, with 8 bases aligning to TRBD1. Germline V gives CDR1 MDHEN, CDR2 SYDVKM. The J segment lost 4 bases and the V segment lost 3 bases, leaving 3 bases of the junction unmatched. The CDR3 sequence is 14 residues long.